This T cell receptor beta chain was observed in a study of CD8+ T cells in alopecia areata. Once RNA had been extracted, it was reverse transcribed into cDNA to act as the sequencing template. Some clones are missing from TCRdb's copy, which holds only in-frame ones; the method was immunoSEQ multiplex PCR. The sample records roughly 150,000 clones, roughly 60% being singletons. Both CD4+ and CD8+ T cells were separated by sorting PBMCs. This CDR3 region has 14 residues. Looked up from germline, CDR1 is ENHRY and CDR2 is SYGVKD. V trimming: 4 bases; J trimming: 8 bases; junction bases outside the gene matches: 6.

This receptor was identified in a human donor in good health. Sequencing used CD4+ T cells sorted from blood. The chain is built from TRBV10-3 and TRBJ2-1; 9 bases fit TRBD2. CDR3 region: CAISGGRTSDEQFF. The CDR3 nucleotides are TGTGCCATCAGTGGGGGACGGACTAGCGATGAGCAGTTCTTC.